Detailed here is one T cell receptor beta chain. What it binds is unknown. Use of 60 Vbeta and 13 Jbeta primers characterized the PCR. The data were produced by immunoSEQ multiplex PCR, yet TCRdb's version contains in-frame clones alone and is incomplete. Counted here are some 100,000 clones, more than 65% occurring once; the ten biggest clones make up 4% to 5.5%. This entry comes from a study of cytomegalovirus exposure and HLA in healthy donors. Study-wide results and limits: A later analysis found that most CMV-associated TCR beta chains appeared HLA-restricted.

Germline loops: CDR1 PRHDT, CDR2 FYEKMQ (reference sequence). V was clipped by 2 bases and J by 6 bases; unmatched bases: 11. The CDR3 extends over 17 amino acids. The receptor was derived from a woman between 18 and 30 years old in good health and CMV-seropositive. The chain uses TRBV13 and TRBJ2-7, with 12 nucleotides matching TRBD2. The material sequenced was PBMCs. The CDR3 loop reads CASSLLGLAGGPAEQYF. The CDR3 DNA sequence: TGTGCCAGCAGCTTACTCGGGCTAGCGGGAGGGCCAGCCGAGCAGTACTTC.